Reported below is one TCR beta chain. Sorting with CD45RO/CCR7/CD25/CD127/CD95/CD27 yielded naive, central memory, regulatory and stem-like memory CD4+ cells. This sample is part of a study of beta chain features in type 1 diabetes. V was clipped by 5 bases and J by 6 bases; unmatched bases: 8. The CDR3 extends over 15 amino acids. Germline lookup yields CDR1 SGHVS and CDR2 FQNEAQ. cDNA synthesis used the whole RNA isolate, giving expressed TCRB sequences. Repertoires were generated with immunoSEQ multiplex PCR, while TCRdb's copy carries only in-frame clones and drops some. The table lists about 150,000 clones, approximately 8.1% of them singletons.

This sequence was found in a man younger than 35 in good health. Sequenced: central memory CD4+ T cells from blood. The chain links TRBV7-8 to TRBJ2-1; 9 nucleotides align to TRBD2. The CDR3, as DNA: TGTGCCAGCAGCGAAGGGACTAGCCCCCGCAATGAGCAGTTCTTC. This gives the protein CASSEGTSPRNEQFF.